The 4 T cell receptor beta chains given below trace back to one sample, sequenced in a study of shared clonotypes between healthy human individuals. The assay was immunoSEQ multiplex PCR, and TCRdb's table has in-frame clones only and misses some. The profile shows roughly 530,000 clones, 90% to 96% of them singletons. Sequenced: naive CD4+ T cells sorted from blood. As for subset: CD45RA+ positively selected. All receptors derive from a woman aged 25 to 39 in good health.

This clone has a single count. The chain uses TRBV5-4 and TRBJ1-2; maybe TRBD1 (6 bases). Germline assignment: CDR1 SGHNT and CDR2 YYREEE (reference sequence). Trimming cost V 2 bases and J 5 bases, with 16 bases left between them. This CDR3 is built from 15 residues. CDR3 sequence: CASSLKGTRSYGYTF. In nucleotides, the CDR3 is TGTGCCAGCAGCTTAAAAGGGACACGAAGTTATGGCTACACCTTC.

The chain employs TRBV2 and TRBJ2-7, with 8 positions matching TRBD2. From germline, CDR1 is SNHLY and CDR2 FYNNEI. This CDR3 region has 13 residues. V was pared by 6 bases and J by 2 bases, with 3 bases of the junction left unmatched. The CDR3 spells CASRIGRAYEQYF. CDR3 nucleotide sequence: TGTGCCAGCAGGATCGGGAGGGCCTACGAGCAGTACTTC.

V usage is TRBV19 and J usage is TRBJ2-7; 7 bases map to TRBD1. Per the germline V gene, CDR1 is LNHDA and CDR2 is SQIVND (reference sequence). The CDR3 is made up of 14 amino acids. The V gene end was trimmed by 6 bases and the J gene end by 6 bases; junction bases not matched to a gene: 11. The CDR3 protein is CASSLGDSRGEQYF. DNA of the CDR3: TGTGCCAGTAGCCTCGGGGACAGCAGGGGCGAGCAGTACTTC. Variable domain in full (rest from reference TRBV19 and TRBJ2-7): DGGITQSPKYLFRKEGQNVTLSCEQNLNHDAMYWYRQDPGQGLRLIYYSQIVNDFQKGDIAEGYSVSREKKESFPLTVTSAQKNPTAFYLCASSLGDSRGEQYFGPGTRLTVT.

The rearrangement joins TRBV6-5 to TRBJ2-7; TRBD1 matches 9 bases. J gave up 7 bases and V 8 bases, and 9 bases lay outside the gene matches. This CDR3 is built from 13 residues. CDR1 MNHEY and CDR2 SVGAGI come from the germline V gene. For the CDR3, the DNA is TGTGCCAGCTCCCGGACAGGGGCTTTGGAGCAGTACTTC. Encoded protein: CASSRTGALEQYF.